The table lists the clone carrying this T cell receptor (beta chain) with many counts. Antigen specificity is unknown. This entry comes from a study of T cells in Graves' hyperthyroidism and ophthalmopathy. Study outcomes and limitations: Ophthalmopathy stood apart from stable hyperthyroidism in a 13 V-J model. Most thyroid clonotypes expanded above 0.001 appeared in blood too.

Trimming shortened V by 4 bases and J by 1 base, and 8 bases separated the two germline ends. Germline CDR1 SNHLY, CDR2 FYNNEI. The CDR3 sequence is 13 residues long. RNA transcripts provided the source from which TCR beta CDR3 regions were amplified. The HTBI primer set drove a first-round RT-PCR of the TCR CDR3. TCRdb reprocessed the multiplex PCR reads with MiXCR, giving one entry per CDR3 protein. Of about 360,000 distinct CDR3 sequences in the sample, roughly 13% were seen once. The source of this sequence is a woman younger than 35 with Graves' hyperthyroidism. This chain uses TRBV2 with TRBJ2-7; D ambiguous. The sequenced sample consisted of blood. CDR3 bases: TGTGCCAGCAGTGGGGTAGGGTCCTACGAGCAGTACTTC. As protein: CASSGVGSYEQYF.